What follows are 18 T cell receptor beta chains derived from one specimen sequenced in a study of OX40 agonist ivuxolimab in advanced cancers. Sequencing used immunoSEQ multiplex PCR; TCRdb keeps in-frame clones, though not all of them. The sample consists of thousands of clones, around 77% of them appearing once. This sample comprised CD4+ or CD8+ T cells sorted from blood, obtained in a trial of the OX40 agonist ivuxolimab. The receptors were gathered from an adult with an advanced solid tumor such as melanoma, head and neck, liver or kidney cancer.

The chain couples TRBV28 to TRBJ2-2; the match to TRBD2 covers 7 bases. The CDR3 extends over 15 amino acids. V was clipped by 2 bases and J by 6 bases; unmatched bases: 6. The germline V gene has CDR1 MDHEN and CDR2 SYDVKM. The CDR3 loop is CASSLTGGFSGELFF. CDR3 nucleotides: TGTGCCAGCAGTTTAACGGGAGGTTTTTCCGGGGAGCTGTTTTTT.

The chain carries TRBV7-2 and TRBJ2-7; 10 positions match TRBD1. Germline assignment: CDR1 SGHTA and CDR2 FQGNSA. Trimming cost V 4 bases and J 6 bases; bases outside gene matches: 3. This CDR3 is 13 amino acids long. This CDR3 reads CASSSTGGSEQYF. CDR3 coding DNA: TGTGCCAGCAGCTCGACAGGGGGCAGCGAGCAGTACTTC.

The chain recombines TRBV9 with TRBJ2-1; the match to TRBD2 covers 7 bases. With 4 bases clipped from V and 9 bases from J, the junction kept 7 bases outside the gene matches. The CDR3 is made up of 13 amino acids. Germline CDR1 is SGDLS and CDR2 is YYNGEE. As DNA, the CDR3 is TGTGCCAGCAGCATCGGACTAGTCGGTGAGCAGTTCTTC. This sequence encodes CASSIGLVGEQFF.

V and J are TRBV7-9 and TRBJ1-1; 9 nucleotides line up with TRBD1. The CDR3 consists of 15 residues. V shed 0 bases and J 3 bases; nucleotides not matched to a gene: 2. Germline V gives CDR1 SEHNR, CDR2 FQNEAQ (reference sequence). The CDR3 loop reads CASSLAGDRDTEAFF. CDR3 bases: TGTGCCAGCAGCTTAGCTGGGGACAGGGACACTGAAGCTTTCTTT.

In this sample, this clone turned up a few times. The V gene is TRBV7-6, the J gene TRBJ1-6, with no clear D. Trimming removed 1 base from V and 6 bases from J, with 16 bases in between. From germline, CDR1 is SGHVS and CDR2 FNYEAQ. The CDR3 runs to 17 residues. CDR3 DNA: TGTGCCAGCAGCTTAGGGACGCCCGGTGGGTTTAATTCACCCCTCCACTTT. Translating it yields CASSLGTPGGFNSPLHF. Based on the CDR3 plus reference TRBV7-6 and TRBJ1-6, the full variable domain is GAGVSQSPRYKVTKRGQDVALRCDPISGHVSLYWYRQALGQGPEFLTYFNYEAQQDKSGLPNDRFSAERPEGSISTLTIQRTEQRDSAMYRCASSLGTPGGFNSPLHFGNGTRLTVT.

This clone has a handful of counts. The rearrangement uses TRBV10-2 and TRBJ1-5; D is perhaps TRBD1 (5 bases). This CDR3 has 14 residues. Trimming cost V 7 bases and J 9 bases, with 19 bases left between them. Germline CDR1 reads WSHSY; CDR2 reads SAAADI. CDR3 bases: TGCGCCAGCAACGGGGACGCCCGGGCCGGGCCCCAGCATTTT. It encodes CASNGDARAGPQHF.

The chain couples TRBV9 to TRBJ2-7; D ambiguous. Germline V gives CDR1 SGDLS, CDR2 YYNGEE. The CDR3 covers 12 residues. V dropped 3 bases and J dropped 3 bases, with 7 bases sitting between them. CDR3 sequence: CASSADGYEQYF. DNA for the CDR3: TGTGCCAGCAGCGCTGACGGCTACGAGCAGTACTTC.

Comment on this clone: One base away lies a much larger clone, so this may be a sequencing read error. This chain connects TRBV5-8 to TRBJ2-1, with no clear D. Trimming pared 4 bases from V and 3 bases from J, leaving 2 bases between. This CDR3 region has 11 residues. Germline CDR1 reads SGHTS; CDR2 reads YDEGEE. The CDR3, as DNA: TGTGCCAGCAGCGACTACAATGAGCAGTTCTTC. This sequence encodes CASSDYNEQFF.

The CDR3 DNA is TGTGCCAGCAGCTTATGGGACAGGGCCTACGAGCAGTACTTC. The encoded protein is CASSLWDRAYEQYF. The chain joins TRBV7-2 to TRBJ2-7; 9 bases map to TRBD1. This CDR3 spans 14 amino acids. Germline CDR1 is SGHTA and CDR2 is FQGNSA. V lost 2 bases, J lost 2 bases, and 1 base stayed unmatched.

V and J are TRBV5-1 and TRBJ1-2; D gene uncertain. CDR1 and CDR2 from the germline V gene are SGHRS and YFSETQ. The CDR3 is 12 residues long. Trimming shortened V by 0 bases and J by 6 bases, and 6 bases separated the two germline ends. The CDR3 DNA reads TGCGCCAGCAGCTTGGCCGTGGATGGCTACACCTTC. Its translation is CASSLAVDGYTF.

J is TRBJ2-3 and V is TRBV27; D could derive from TRBD1 or TRBD2 (5 bases each). Trimming left V 5 bases short and J 9 bases short, with 6 bases between. The length of the CDR3 is 10 residues. Germline CDR1 MNHEY, CDR2 SMNVEV (reference sequence). The CDR3 loop is CASSGGTQYF. For the CDR3, the DNA is TGTGCCAGCAGTGGGGGAACGCAGTATTTT.

V and J are TRBV5-1 and TRBJ2-7; 7 bases are a match to TRBD1. The CDR3 contains 14 residues. Germline V gives CDR1 SGHRS, CDR2 YFSETQ. J gave up 4 bases and V 3 bases, and 7 bases lay outside the gene matches. The CDR3 loop is CASSYRQGDYEQYF. Here the CDR3 DNA reads TGCGCCAGCAGCTACCGACAGGGAGATTACGAGCAGTACTTC.

The rearrangement uses TRBV18 and TRBJ2-3; D is unclear. The CDR3 contains 12 residues. CDR1 and CDR2 (germline): KGHSH, LQKENI. V shed 4 bases and J shed 6 bases, with 8 bases lying between them. This CDR3 reads CASSLPPDTQYF. The DNA for the CDR3 is TGTGCCAGCTCACTCCCGCCCGATACGCAGTATTTT.

In its sample, this clone was seen once. The chain employs TRBV7-8 and TRBJ1-2; maybe TRBD1 (5 bases). Germline V lookup: CDR1 SGHVS, CDR2 FQNEAQ. The CDR3 is made up of 14 amino acids. Trimming stripped 3 bases from V and 5 bases from J, with 13 bases between. The CDR3 sequence: CASSLGPNPYGYTF. CDR3 nucleotides: TGTGCCAGCAGCTTGGGACCCAACCCATATGGCTACACCTTC.

With regard to this clone: Distinct nucleotide sequences in the sample also encode this CDR3. The genes are TRBV29-1 and TRBJ2-3; TRBD2 matches at 9 bases. The germline V gene encodes CDR1 SQVTM and CDR2 ANQGSEA. With V trimmed by 3 bases and J by 2 bases, 9 bases remained unmatched. CDR3 length: 16 amino acids. In DNA form, the CDR3 reads TGCAGCGTTGAGGGGCGGGGGGGGCTGAACACAGATACGCAGTATTTT. It yields the protein CSVEGRGGLNTDTQYF.

The chain joins TRBV6-5 to TRBJ2-7; D not certain. Germline lookup yields CDR1 MNHEY and CDR2 SVGAGI. V lost 0 bases and J lost 4, with 13 bases in between. CDR3 length: 15 amino acids. Here the CDR3 reads CASSYSPNSGYEQYF. In nucleotides, the CDR3 is TGTGCCAGCAGTTACTCGCCGAACAGTGGATACGAGCAGTACTTC.

The chain couples TRBV7-9 to TRBJ1-1; the D gene is possibly TRBD1 (6 bases). The CDR3 has 14 amino acids. V gave up 5 bases and J gave up 4 bases, with 14 bases separating them. Germline CDR1 reads SEHNR; CDR2 reads FQNEAQ (reference sequence). The CDR3 loop is CASSLGGAGTEAFF. CDR3 sequence (DNA): TGTGCCAGCAGCCTCGGGGGCGCGGGCACTGAAGCTTTCTTT.

CDR3 protein: CASSLEALTSSYNEQFF. The CDR3 DNA reads as TGTGCCAGCAGCTTAGAGGCTCTAACTAGCAGCTACAATGAGCAGTTCTTC. The chain employs TRBV11-2 and TRBJ2-1; tentatively, D is TRBD2 (6 bases). V lost 0 bases to trimming and J lost 3 bases, with 15 bases between them. This CDR3 has 17 residues. CDR1 SGHAT and CDR2 FQNNGV come from the germline V gene.